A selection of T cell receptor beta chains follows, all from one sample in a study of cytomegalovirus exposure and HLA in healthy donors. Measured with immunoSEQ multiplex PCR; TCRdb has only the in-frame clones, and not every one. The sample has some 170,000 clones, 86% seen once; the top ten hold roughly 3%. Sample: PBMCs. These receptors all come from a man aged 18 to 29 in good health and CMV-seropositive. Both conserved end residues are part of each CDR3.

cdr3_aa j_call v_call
CASSQSYHQETQYF TRBJ2-5 TRBV4-2
CAWSAGLAGGQETQYF TRBJ2-5 TRBV30
CASSHLLGGGNTIYF TRBJ1-3 TRBV4-3
CASSAAPLTGTKDNEQFF TRBJ2-1 TRBV5-1
CASSTRQGSYQPQHF TRBJ1-5 TRBV21-1
CASSPSGGAASEQFF TRBJ2-1 TRBV18
CASSPAGGSGEQYF TRBJ2-7 TRBV27
CASSLGWGAGGPGTQYF TRBJ2-5 TRBV7-2
CASSLSVLPGRREQFF TRBJ2-1 TRBV27
CASRGALTPNTGELFF TRBJ2-2 TRBV27
CASSGRGRIISGNTIYF TRBJ1-3 TRBV2
CASNRDRVGEQYF TRBJ2-7 TRBV19